Presented here are 31 T cell receptor beta chains from one specimen sequenced in a study of shared clonotypes between healthy human individuals. Sequenced by immunoSEQ multiplex PCR; TCRdb stores in-frame clones only, minus some. The repertoire has about 690,000 clones, about 90% of them found once; the top ten carry less than 40%. The sequencing sample was made of memory CD8+ T cells from PBMCs. The subset denotes: CD45RO+ cells pooled with CCR7-negative TemRA cells. The receptors shown here come from a man between 18 and 35 years old in good health. Some clones in this sample may be carry-over from other donors' samples.

The chain is built from TRBV6-6 and TRBJ2-3; 7 positions agree with TRBD2. CDR1 is MNHNY and CDR2 is SVGAGI in the germline V gene (reference sequence). V lost 2 bases, J lost 4 bases, and 3 bases stayed unmatched. CDR3 size: 14 residues. CDR3 nucleotides: TGTGCCAGCAGTTACGCGGGAGCCCCAGATACGCAGTATTTT. Protein product: CASSYAGAPDTQYF.

This clone occurred once. The V gene is TRBV6-1, the J gene TRBJ2-1, with 10 bases fitting TRBD2. The CDR3 has 15 amino acids. Per germline, CDR1 MNHNS and CDR2 SASEGT. Trimming cost V 6 bases and J 6 bases; bases outside gene matches: 8. The CDR3 spells CASSARTSGTNEQFF. As DNA, the CDR3 is TGTGCCAGCAGCGCTCGGACTAGCGGAACCAATGAGCAGTTCTTC.

The chain recombines TRBV28 with TRBJ2-7; D tentatively reads TRBD1 or TRBD2 (5 bases each). V lost 4 bases and J lost 7, with 20 bases in between. The CDR3 is 15 residues long. Germline-derived CDR1 and CDR2 are MDHEN and SYDVKM. CDR3 protein: CASSSLGESLFEQYF. In nucleotides, the CDR3 is TGTGCCAGCAGTTCCCTGGGGGAGTCGCTGTTTGAGCAGTACTTC.

V usage is TRBV7-3 and J usage is TRBJ2-1, with 8 nucleotides matching TRBD2. This CDR3 spans 18 amino acids. The V gene end was trimmed by 5 bases and the J gene end by 8 bases; junction bases not matched to a gene: 20. Looked up from germline, CDR1 is SGHTA and CDR2 is FQGTGA. As DNA, the CDR3 is TGTGCCAGCAGCCAAGGAGGATTACTAGCGGAAGGAAGGCATGAGCAGTTCTTC. This gives the protein CASSQGGLLAEGRHEQFF.

The genes are TRBV4-1 and TRBJ2-3; 11 nucleotides match TRBD1. Germline V gene lookup returns CDR1 MGHRA and CDR2 YSYEKL. The length of the CDR3 is 16 residues. Trimming at V came to 1 base and at J to 4 bases, leaving 4 bases not matched to a gene. CDR3 nucleotide sequence: TGCGCCAGCAGCCAAGTACCGGGACAGGGGGCAGATACGCAGTATTTT. It specifies CASSQVPGQGADTQYF.

The gene calls are TRBV12-5 and TRBJ1-5; D ambiguous. This CDR3 spans 12 amino acids. Germline CDR1 reads LGHNT; CDR2 reads FRNRAP. V was shortened by 5 bases and J by 0 bases, with 2 bases between the two germline ends. The CDR3 DNA is TGTGCTAGTGGTAATAGCAATCAGCCCCAGCATTTT. It is translated as CASGNSNQPQHF.

In regard to this clone: This sample includes further DNA sequences coding for the same CDR3. The chain employs TRBV27 and TRBJ1-1; D is uncertain. The CDR3 covers 11 residues. The V and J ends lost 3 bases and 5 bases respectively, with 4 bases between them. Germline CDR1 is MNHEY and CDR2 is SMNVEV (reference sequence). CDR3 nucleotides: TGTGCCAGCAGTTTGGGGACTGAAGCTTTCTTT. Amino acids: CASSLGTEAFF.

V gene TRBV28 combines with J gene TRBJ2-5; TRBD2 aligns across 12 bases. The J call is doubtful: the DNA matches TRBJ2-7 better. The germline V gene has CDR1 MDHEN and CDR2 SYDVKM. The CDR3 runs to 15 residues. CDR3 loop: CASSSRTSGEYEQYF. CDR3 in DNA: TGTGCCAGCAGCTCTAGGACTAGCGGGGAGTACGAGCAGTACTTC.

V is TRBV30 and J is TRBJ2-1; 7 bases map to TRBD2. The CDR3 spans 13 residues. Germline lookup yields CDR1 GTSNPN and CDR2 SVGIG (reference sequence). After removal of 0 bases from V and 12 bases from J, the junction contained 8 bases not matched to a gene. The CDR3 sequence is CAWSVLAGAGQFF. As DNA, the CDR3 is TGTGCCTGGAGTGTACTCGCGGGAGCGGGGCAGTTCTTC. The full variable domain, rest sourced from reference TRBV30 and TRBJ2-1, is SQTIHQWPATLVQPVGSPLSLECTVEGTSNPNLYWYRQAAGRGLQLLFYSVGIGQISSEVPQNLSASRPQDRQFILSSKKLLLSDSGFYLCAWSVLAGAGQFFGPGTRLTVL.

The gene calls are TRBV19 and TRBJ2-7, with 10 bases identical to TRBD1. With 8 bases clipped from V and 2 bases from J, the junction kept 6 bases outside the gene matches. The CDR3 spans 14 residues. Looked up from germline, CDR1 is LNHDA and CDR2 is SQIVND (reference sequence). The chain's CDR3 is CASGTGDIPYEQYF. The DNA for the CDR3 is TGTGCCAGTGGGACAGGGGACATCCCCTACGAGCAGTACTTC.

The chain has TRBV4-3 and TRBJ2-5, with TRBD2 identical over 9 bases. Judging by the DNA end, TRBJ2-7 fits better; the J call may be wrong. Germline lookup yields CDR1 LGHNA and CDR2 YSLEER. The CDR3 spans 15 residues. The CDR3 coding sequence is TGCGCCAGCAGCCAAAGCCGGCGGGAGGGCTACGAGCAGTACTTC. Translated, it gives CASSQSRREGYEQYF.

The V gene is TRBV28, the J gene TRBJ2-7; 8 bases align to TRBD2. Losses at the gene ends were 3 bases for V and 4 bases for J; bases not matched to a gene: 8. Germline CDR1 reads MDHEN; CDR2 reads SYDVKM. The CDR3 totals 15 residues. The CDR3 DNA reads as TGTGCCAGCAGTTTTAGGGTAGCGGGAAGATACGAGCAGTACTTC. Protein sequence: CASSFRVAGRYEQYF.

This sequence joins TRBV7-2 and TRBJ2-1, with 11 bases fitting TRBD2. The CDR3 runs 15 residues. Germline lookup yields CDR1 SGHTA and CDR2 FQGNSA. The ends lost 2 bases at V and 6 bases at J; junction bases unmatched: 3. The CDR3 nucleotides read TGTGCCAGCAGCTTAAGAACTAGCGGGGGCAATGAGCAGTTCTTC. Amino acids: CASSLRTSGGNEQFF.

This clone was observed a few times. In nucleotides, the CDR3 is TGTGCCAGTTTCGGACAACTGAACACTGAAGCTTTCTTT. Translating it yields CASFGQLNTEAFF. This chain joins TRBV19 and TRBJ1-1; maybe TRBD1 (5 bases). V was shortened by 8 bases and J by 0 bases, with 10 bases between the two germline ends. Germline CDR1 is LNHDA and CDR2 is SQIVND (reference sequence). CDR3 length: 13 amino acids.

The chain combines TRBV4-1 with TRBJ1-1; D might be TRBD1 (6 bases). Germline V gene data show CDR1 as MGHRA and CDR2 as YSYEKL. This CDR3 region has 16 residues. Trimming stripped 1 base from V and 6 bases from J, with 18 bases between. In DNA, the CDR3 is TGCGCCAGCAGCCAAGTAGGCGGGCAGGGGACCCCTGAAGCTTTCTTT. Its translation: CASSQVGGQGTPEAFF.

The chain uses TRBV28 and TRBJ1-2; 8 nucleotides agree with TRBD1. The CDR3 runs to 16 residues. Germline lookup yields CDR1 MDHEN and CDR2 SYDVKM. Trimming at V came to 3 bases and at J to 2 bases, leaving 8 bases not matched to a gene. CDR3 nucleotide sequence: TGTGCCAGCAGTTTCCCTGGGGACAGGCTAAACTATGGCTACACCTTC. Protein product: CASSFPGDRLNYGYTF.

The rearrangement links TRBV7-9 to TRBJ2-3; D remains ambiguous. Between the trimmed V and J ends, which lost 5 bases and 2 bases, there was a span of 8 bases. The length of the CDR3 is 13 residues. CDR1 is SEHNR, CDR2 FQNEAQ, per germline (reference sequence). The CDR3 nucleotides are TGTGCCAGCAGCGGAGAGAACACAGATACGCAGTATTTT. Amino acids: CASSGENTDTQYF.

V gene TRBV4-3 combines with J gene TRBJ2-7, with no clear D. Trimming cost V 1 base and J 2 bases, with 12 bases left between them. The V gene's germline CDR1 is LGHNA and CDR2 YSLEER. CDR3 size: 15 residues. CDR3 protein: CASSQGLGSPYEQYF. DNA of the CDR3: TGCGCCAGCAGCCAAGGCCTTGGAAGTCCCTACGAGCAGTACTTC.

Note on this clone: This sample includes further DNA sequences coding for the same CDR3. The genes are TRBV6-5 and TRBJ1-1; no clear D gene. The germline V gene encodes CDR1 MNHEY and CDR2 SVGAGI. V was trimmed by 0 bases and J by 1 base, leaving 6 bases between them. The CDR3 spans 14 residues. CDR3 in amino acids: CASSYSDPNTEAFF. CDR3 bases: TGTGCCAGCAGTTACTCTGATCCGAACACTGAAGCTTTCTTT.

This chain links TRBV10-3 with TRBJ2-1; TRBD2 is a possible D gene (6 bases). This CDR3 spans 18 amino acids. Trimming pared 3 bases from V and 0 bases from J, leaving 18 bases between. In germline, CDR1 is ENHRY, CDR2 SYGVKD. The CDR3 nucleotides read TGTGCCATCAGTGAAGAGTCGGCTAGCGCACGCTCCTACAATGAGCAGTTCTTC. Amino acid sequence: CAISEESASARSYNEQFF.

This clone was seen a handful of times. The chain recombines TRBV27 with TRBJ2-7; 8 bases fit TRBD1. Germline V CDR1 and CDR2: MNHEY, SMNVEV (reference sequence). V trimming: 10 bases; J trimming: 2 bases; junction bases outside the gene matches: 7. The CDR3 consists of 13 residues. CDR3 sequence: CAIGQGDTYEQYF. The CDR3 DNA follows: TGTGCCATCGGACAGGGAGACACCTACGAGCAGTACTTC.

This clone appeared a single time. DNA of the CDR3: TGTGCCAGCAGCTGGCGACAGGGGCCCCTCTATGGCTACACCTTC. Protein product: CASSWRQGPLYGYTF. The chain carries TRBV7-3 and TRBJ1-2; 8 bases line up with TRBD1. This CDR3 has 15 amino acids. V shed 4 bases, J shed 4 bases, and the junction held 8 bases outside the gene matches. Germline V gene data show CDR1 as SGHTA and CDR2 as FQGTGA. Variable domain in full (rest from reference TRBV7-3 and TRBJ1-2): GAGVSQTPSNKVTEKGKYVELRCDPISGHTALYWYRQSLGQGPEFLIYFQGTGAADDSGLPNDRFFAVRPEGSVSTLKIQRTERGDSAVYLCASSWRQGPLYGYTFGSGTRLTVV.

The gene calls are TRBV11-2 and TRBJ2-5; TRBD1 agrees at 9 bases. Judging by the DNA end, TRBJ2-7 fits better; the J call may be wrong. Germline CDR1 SGHAT, CDR2 FQNNGV. This CDR3 is built from 15 residues. CDR3 region: CASRPGGQGDYEQYF. The CDR3 DNA is TGTGCCAGCAGACCCGGGGGACAGGGAGACTACGAGCAGTACTTC.

This chain links TRBV7-2 with TRBJ1-1; D not certain. The CDR3 sequence is 16 residues long. Trimming pared 10 bases from V and 3 bases from J, leaving 24 bases between. Germline V gives CDR1 SGHTA, CDR2 FQGNSA. The CDR3 nucleotides are TGTGCCATCACGATCCCCGGACCCACAAAAGACACTGAAGCTTTCTTT. Encoded protein: CAITIPGPTKDTEAFF. Variable domain in full (rest from reference TRBV7-2 and TRBJ1-1): GAGVSQSPSNKVTEKGKDVELRCDPISGHTALYWYRQSLGQGLEFLIYFQGNSAPDKSGLPSDRFSAERTGGSVSTLTIQRTQQEDSAVYLCAITIPGPTKDTEAFFGQGTRLTVV.

The gene calls are TRBV27 and TRBJ2-6; D gene unclear. The CDR3 consists of 18 residues. V was shortened by 7 bases and J by 0 bases, with 19 bases between the two germline ends. Looked up from germline, CDR1 is MNHEY and CDR2 is SMNVEV (reference sequence). For the CDR3, the DNA is TGTGCCAGCATCCCTCCCGGGTCCGAAGGCTCTGGGGCCAACGTCCTGACTTTC. Translating it yields CASIPPGSEGSGANVLTF.

The CDR3 bases are TGTGCCACCAGAGTGGGGGCCGGGGGGAGGCAGCCCCAGCATTTT. This encodes CATRVGAGGRQPQHF. J is TRBJ1-5 and V is TRBV15; D perhaps matches TRBD1 (6 bases). Germline V lookup: CDR1 LNHNV, CDR2 YYDKDF (reference sequence). This CDR3 has 15 amino acids. Trimming shortened V by 6 bases and J by 7 bases, and 19 bases separated the two germline ends.

The rearrangement links TRBV29-1 to TRBJ2-6; D possibly matches TRBD1 or TRBD2 (5 bases each). The germline V and J ends were trimmed by 6 bases and 11 bases, with 20 bases remaining between them. Per the germline V gene, CDR1 is SQVTM and CDR2 is ANQGSEA. The CDR3 consists of 14 residues. The CDR3 is CSVRFWGPLDVLTF. The CDR3 bases are TGCAGCGTCCGTTTTTGGGGACCCCTCGACGTCCTGACTTTC.

V usage is TRBV19 and J usage is TRBJ2-7, with TRBD2 matching 7 bases. Trimming at V came to 3 bases and at J to 6 bases, leaving 8 bases not matched to a gene. Germline V gene data show CDR1 as LNHDA and CDR2 as SQIVND (reference sequence). This CDR3 region has 14 residues. This CDR3 is CASSMAAGVGEQYF. In DNA form, the CDR3 reads TGTGCCAGTAGTATGGCGGCGGGAGTAGGCGAGCAGTACTTC.

The CDR3, as DNA: TGTGCCAGCAGTTTTTTGGACACTCTTATCTCTGGGGCCAACGTCCTGACTTTC. Its protein is CASSFLDTLISGANVLTF. This rearrangement joins TRBV28 to TRBJ2-6; D may be TRBD1 (5 bases). CDR3 size: 18 residues. Trimming cost V 3 bases and J 0 bases, with 15 bases left between them. Germline V gives CDR1 MDHEN, CDR2 SYDVKM.

This sequence joins TRBV29-1 and TRBJ2-7; D gene ambiguous. CDR1 is SQVTM and CDR2 is ANQGSEA in the germline V gene. This CDR3 is built from 13 residues. V lost 0 bases, J lost 3 bases, and 9 bases lay in between. The CDR3 nucleotides are TGCAGCGTTGAAGACTCAGAGAGCTACGAGCAGTACTTC. Its translation is CSVEDSESYEQYF.

The CDR3 region is CASSVRLAGVYEQYF. CDR3 nucleotide sequence: TGTGCCAGCAGTGTTCGGCTAGCGGGCGTCTACGAGCAGTACTTC. The chain carries TRBV27 and TRBJ2-7; TRBD2 matches at 8 bases. Germline CDR1 is MNHEY and CDR2 is SMNVEV (reference sequence). CDR3 length: 15 residues. Trimming at V came to 5 bases and at J to 3 bases, leaving 9 bases not matched to a gene.